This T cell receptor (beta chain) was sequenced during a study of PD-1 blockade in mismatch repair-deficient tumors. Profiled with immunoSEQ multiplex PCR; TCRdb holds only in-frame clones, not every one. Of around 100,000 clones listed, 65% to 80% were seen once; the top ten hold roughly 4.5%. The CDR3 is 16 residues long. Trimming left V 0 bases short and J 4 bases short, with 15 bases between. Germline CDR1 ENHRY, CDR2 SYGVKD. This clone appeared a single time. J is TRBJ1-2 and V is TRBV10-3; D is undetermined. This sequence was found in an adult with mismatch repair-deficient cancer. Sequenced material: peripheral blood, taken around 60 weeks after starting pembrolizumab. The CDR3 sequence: CAISESRAVIGYGYTF. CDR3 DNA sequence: TGTGCCATCAGTGAGTCCCGGGCCGTAATTGGCTATGGCTACACCTTC.